This T cell receptor (beta chain) was sequenced in a study of identical twins. Whole-study results and caveats: Compared with unrelated sharing, twin-shared out-of-frame alpha sequences had more low-probability sequences.

Germline lookup yields CDR1 SGHKS and CDR2 YYEKEE (reference sequence). The CDR3 length is 12 residues. V lost 2 bases, J lost 3 bases, and 6 bases lay in between. This clonotype has at least ten counts. Its antigen remains unknown. TCRdb re-called the 5' RACE reads with MiXCR, one entry per CDR3 protein. Seen here are around 480,000 distinct CDR3 sequences, approximately 14% observed once, and the top ten hold over 0.5%. The sample also formed part of further work on yellow fever vaccine responses in identical twins. As reported in that work: The T cell response to vaccination in identical twins was reportedly partly convergent and partly personalized.

The receptor's source is a woman aged 18-29 years in good health. The rearrangement joins TRBV5-5 to TRBJ2-7; perhaps TRBD1 as D (5 bases). Sequenced sample: CD4+ T cells sorted from blood. DNA for the CDR3: TGTGCCAGCAGCTTCAGGGACTACGAGCAGTACTTC. Its protein product is CASSFRDYEQYF.